Listed below are T cell receptor beta chains from one sample, sequenced in a study of TIL therapy for anti-PD-1-resistant metastatic lung cancer. The table came from immunoSEQ multiplex PCR; TCRdb's copy has only in-frame clones and leaves some out. The repertoire holds 50,000 to 70,000 clones, with 55% to 75% as singletons. The material was blood, obtained at baseline. Every receptor here comes from a person aged 25-79 years with non-small cell lung cancer. CDR3s include the opening cysteine and the closing phenylalanine or tryptophan. Each record gives: clone size, D gene, V gene, J gene, CDR3 protein, CDR3 DNA. The D gene is left open where the match is weak. Expanded clones get a size class; other rows say once, few or many, or leave the size out.

clone size: -; D gene: -; V gene: TRBV6-4; J gene: TRBJ2-1; CDR3 protein: CASSPFPGSNEQFF; CDR3 DNA: TGTGCCAGCAGTCCATTTCCGGGGTCGAATGAGCAGTTCTTC
clone size: -; D gene: -; V gene: TRBV2; J gene: TRBJ2-5; CDR3 protein: CASSAVGWGETQYF; CDR3 DNA: TGTGCCAGCAGTGCGGTGGGTTGGGGGGAGACCCAGTACTTC
clone size: -; D gene: -; V gene: TRBV2; J gene: TRBJ2-1; CDR3 protein: CVSSEVRDNYANEQFF; CDR3 DNA: TGTGTCAGCAGTGAAGTTCGGGACAACTATGCCAATGAGCAGTTCTTC
clone size: -; D gene: -; V gene: TRBV5-1; J gene: TRBJ1-3; CDR3 protein: CASSLQGTGSTIYF; CDR3 DNA: TGCGCCAGCAGCTTACAGGGTACTGGTAGCACCATATATTTT
clone size: -; D gene: TRBD2; V gene: TRBV7-8; J gene: TRBJ2-1; CDR3 protein: CASSLEGLGGDEQFF; CDR3 DNA: TGTGCCAGCAGCTTAGAGGGACTAGGAGGGGATGAGCAGTTCTTC
clone size: medium-sized; D gene: -; V gene: TRBV6-1; J gene: TRBJ1-6; CDR3 protein: CASTPGVRNSPLHF; CDR3 DNA: TGTGCCAGCACCCCGGGGGTGCGGAATTCACCCCTCCACTTT
clone size: once; D gene: -; V gene: TRBV4-2; J gene: TRBJ2-1; CDR3 protein: CASSSFLTGQDEQFF; CDR3 DNA: TGTGCCAGCAGCTCCTTCCTCACGGGGCAGGATGAGCAGTTCTTC
clone size: once; D gene: TRBD2; V gene: TRBV29-1; J gene: TRBJ2-1; CDR3 protein: CSVAGGTDGNEQFF; CDR3 DNA: TGCAGCGTTGCGGGAGGGACTGACGGCAATGAGCAGTTCTTC
clone size: -; D gene: -; V gene: TRBV5-4; J gene: TRBJ1-1; CDR3 protein: CASSLAIDGAVAFF; CDR3 DNA: TGTGCCAGCAGCTTGGCCATTGACGGGGCAGTAGCTTTCTTT
clone size: -; D gene: -; V gene: TRBV6-1; J gene: TRBJ1-5; CDR3 protein: CASRGDWGTVQPQHF; CDR3 DNA: TGTGCCAGCAGGGGGGACTGGGGGACCGTCCAGCCCCAGCATTTT
clone size: -; D gene: -; V gene: TRBV7-2; J gene: TRBJ2-1; CDR3 protein: CASSHREIITGEFF; CDR3 DNA: TGTGCCAGCAGCCACCGGGAAATAATAACTGGGGAGTTCTTC
clone size: -; D gene: -; V gene: TRBV5-1; J gene: TRBJ1-3; CDR3 protein: CASSRDAGSGNTIYF; CDR3 DNA: TGCGCCAGCTCGCGGGACGCCGGCTCTGGAAACACCATATATTTT
clone size: -; D gene: TRBD2; V gene: TRBV28; J gene: TRBJ2-7; CDR3 protein: CASTTSGRAYYEQYF; CDR3 DNA: TGTGCCAGCACTACTAGCGGGAGGGCCTACTACGAGCAGTACTTC
clone size: -; D gene: -; V gene: TRBV6-1; J gene: TRBJ2-3; CDR3 protein: CASSEAGWGARTDTQYF; CDR3 DNA: TGTGCCAGCAGTGAAGCTGGGTGGGGGGCCCGCACAGATACGCAGTATTTT
clone size: -; D gene: -; V gene: TRBV9; J gene: TRBJ2-2; CDR3 protein: CASSVESGVYTGELFF; CDR3 DNA: TGTGCCAGCAGCGTAGAGTCGGGGGTCTACACCGGGGAGCTGTTTTTT
clone size: -; D gene: TRBD1; V gene: TRBV6-1; J gene: TRBJ1-1; CDR3 protein: CASSIQGVEAFF; CDR3 DNA: TGTGCCAGCAGTATACAGGGGGTTGAAGCTTTCTTT
clone size: -; D gene: -; V gene: TRBV11-3; J gene: TRBJ2-5; CDR3 protein: CASSGMGRQETQYF; CDR3 DNA: TGTGCCAGCAGCGGGATGGGTCGGCAAGAGACCCAGTACTTC
clone size: -; D gene: -; V gene: TRBV19; J gene: TRBJ2-3; CDR3 protein: CASSSQGRSPDTQYF; CDR3 DNA: TGTGCCAGTAGTTCCCAGGGAAGGTCCCCAGATACGCAGTATTTT
clone size: few; D gene: -; V gene: TRBV6-5; J gene: TRBJ1-2; CDR3 protein: CASSNSGAVSNYGYTF; CDR3 DNA: TGTGCCAGCAGTAACTCTGGGGCCGTCTCTAACTATGGCTACACCTTC
clone size: -; D gene: TRBD2; V gene: TRBV6-6; J gene: TRBJ2-2; CDR3 protein: CALQRGSGVPGELFF; CDR3 DNA: TGTGCCCTCCAGCGAGGTAGCGGGGTCCCCGGGGAGCTGTTTTTT
clone size: -; D gene: TRBD1; V gene: TRBV15; J gene: TRBJ2-1; CDR3 protein: CATSRSQGKYNEQFF; CDR3 DNA: TGTGCCACCAGCAGATCACAGGGGAAATACAATGAGCAGTTCTTC
clone size: -; D gene: -; V gene: TRBV18; J gene: TRBJ2-1; CDR3 protein: CASSPYGDEQFF; CDR3 DNA: TGTGCCAGCTCACCCTATGGGGATGAGCAGTTCTTC
clone size: -; D gene: -; V gene: TRBV6-1; J gene: TRBJ2-3; CDR3 protein: CASSEVSIEAGDTQYF; CDR3 DNA: TGTGCCAGCAGTGAAGTCAGCATAGAAGCCGGGGATACGCAGTATTTT
clone size: -; D gene: -; V gene: TRBV11-2; J gene: TRBJ1-2; CDR3 protein: CASSLADGWPGYTF; CDR3 DNA: TGTGCCAGCAGCTTAGCCGACGGATGGCCCGGCTACACCTTC
clone size: -; D gene: -; V gene: TRBV5-1; J gene: TRBJ2-1; CDR3 protein: CASSLDTGNEQFF; CDR3 DNA: TGCGCCAGCAGCTTGGACACTGGCAATGAGCAGTTCTTC
clone size: -; D gene: -; V gene: TRBV21-1; J gene: TRBJ2-7; CDR3 protein: CASSNASGTAYHEQYF; CDR3 DNA: TGTGCCAGCAGCAACGCCTCGGGGACGGCTTACCACGAGCAGTACTTC
clone size: -; D gene: -; V gene: TRBV11-3; J gene: TRBJ1-6; CDR3 protein: CASRRTVTYNSPLHF; CDR3 DNA: TGTGCCAGCAGAAGGACGGTCACCTATAATTCACCCCTCCACTTT
clone size: few; D gene: -; V gene: TRBV7-2; J gene: TRBJ1-1; CDR3 protein: CASSPGAANTEAFF; CDR3 DNA: TGTGCCAGCAGCCCTGGGGCGGCGAACACTGAAGCTTTCTTT
clone size: -; D gene: -; V gene: TRBV20-1; J gene: TRBJ2-3; CDR3 protein: CSAGNTDTQYF; CDR3 DNA: TGCAGTGCGGGGAACACAGATACGCAGTATTTT
clone size: -; D gene: -; V gene: TRBV14; J gene: TRBJ2-1; CDR3 protein: CASRRATDEQFF; CDR3 DNA: TGTGCCAGCAGACGAGCGACCGATGAGCAGTTCTTC
clone size: once; D gene: -; V gene: TRBV19; J gene: TRBJ2-1; CDR3 protein: CASSADLALGVGEQFF; CDR3 DNA: TGTGCCAGTAGTGCCGATCTAGCACTGGGGGTGGGAGAGCAGTTCTTC
clone size: -; D gene: TRBD2; V gene: TRBV5-1; J gene: TRBJ2-1; CDR3 protein: CASSLALGTSDEQFF; CDR3 DNA: TGCGCCAGCAGCTTGGCCTTGGGGACTAGCGATGAGCAGTTCTTC
clone size: -; D gene: -; V gene: TRBV5-4; J gene: TRBJ2-5; CDR3 protein: CASSLGGGEGETQYF; CDR3 DNA: TGTGCCAGCAGCTTGGGAGGTGGAGAAGGAGAGACCCAGTACTTC
clone size: -; D gene: TRBD1; V gene: TRBV5-1; J gene: TRBJ1-4; CDR3 protein: CASSGGTGNEKLFF; CDR3 DNA: TGCGCCAGCAGCGGCGGGACAGGGAACGAAAAACTGTTTTTT
clone size: few; D gene: -; V gene: TRBV2; J gene: TRBJ1-1; CDR3 protein: CASRTREMNTEAFF; CDR3 DNA: TGTGCCAGCAGAACAAGGGAGATGAACACTGAAGCTTTCTTT
clone size: -; D gene: TRBD1; V gene: TRBV5-6; J gene: TRBJ2-1; CDR3 protein: CASTWGTGEYNEQFF; CDR3 DNA: TGTGCCAGCACCTGGGGGACAGGGGAGTACAATGAGCAGTTCTTC
clone size: -; D gene: -; V gene: TRBV30; J gene: TRBJ1-5; CDR3 protein: CAWSAQGLQPQHF; CDR3 DNA: TGTGCCTGGAGTGCTCAGGGGCTTCAGCCCCAGCATTTT
clone size: once; D gene: TRBD2; V gene: TRBV7-3; J gene: TRBJ2-1; CDR3 protein: CASSLDAGEYNEQFF; CDR3 DNA: TGTGCCAGCAGCTTAGACGCGGGAGAGTACAATGAGCAGTTCTTC
clone size: once; D gene: TRBD2; V gene: TRBV30; J gene: TRBJ2-7; CDR3 protein: CAWGSGVFTYEQYF; CDR3 DNA: TGTGCCTGGGGTAGCGGGGTTTTCACCTACGAGCAGTACTTC
clone size: -; D gene: TRBD1; V gene: TRBV11-2; J gene: TRBJ2-5; CDR3 protein: CASSVNRGSETQYF; CDR3 DNA: TGTGCCAGCAGCGTCAACAGGGGGTCAGAGACCCAGTACTTC